This TCR beta chain emerged from a study of CD8+CD57+ T cells in acquired aplastic anemia. Notes on the study in general: There were roughly 28 CD8+ CDR3 sequences that occurred in both patients and controls.

Patients chosen for sequencing had CD8+CD57+ cells that had expanded, as shown by flow cytometry. At blood sampling, none of the patients had yet received therapy. V dropped 3 bases and J dropped 3; count of bases not matched to a gene: 8. Germline V gene sequence: CDR1 SGHTA, CDR2 FQGNSA. The CDR3 has 16 residues. Only a few counts were recorded for this clonotype. Antigen: not known. Genomic DNA acted as the template from which TCR beta VDJ combination and CDR3 sequence profiling were carried out. TCRdb fed the reads into MiXCR, producing one record per CDR3 protein. This table has 200,000 or so distinct CDR3 sequences, under 55% appearing once.

This receptor was taken from a human donor with aplastic anemia. Sequenced sample: sorted CD4+, CD8+, or CD8+CD57+ T cells (not recorded which) from PBMCs. The chain recombines TRBV7-2 with TRBJ1-5; 7 bases agree with TRBD1. Here the CDR3 DNA reads TGTGCCAGCAGCTTGAAGGGGGCAGGAAACAATCAGCCCCAGCATTTT. This encodes CASSLKGAGNNQPQHF.